A single sample is the source of the 28 T cell receptor beta chains below, sequenced in a study of T cell responses to AZD1222 COVID-19 vaccine. Sequencing used immunoSEQ multiplex PCR; TCRdb keeps in-frame clones, though not all of them. The data contain 55,000 to 65,000 clones, roughly 85% of them singletons. Sequenced here: peripheral blood, sampled on day 0 of AZD1222 vaccination. These receptors all come from an adult in good health.

This sequence joins TRBV6-5 and TRBJ2-2, with D perhaps TRBD1 (5 bases). The CDR3 consists of 14 residues. V lost 1 base and J 7 bases, leaving 10 bases between the germline ends. Germline CDR1 and CDR2: MNHEY and SVGAGI. The CDR3 sequence: CASSYFQGGGELFF. In DNA form, the CDR3 reads TGTGCCAGCAGTTACTTTCAGGGCGGCGGGGAGCTGTTTTTT.

A word on this clone: At one end, the junction sequence differs from germline, possibly due to a read error. The chain couples TRBV28 to TRBJ2-1, with a tentative D call TRBD1 (7 bases). CDR1 MDHEN and CDR2 SYDVKM come from the germline V gene. The CDR3 runs to 15 residues. CDR3 DNA sequence: TGTGCCAGCAGTTTGGGCGAACTCAGGAGGGGGCTCATACTCTTC. Its translation: CASSLGELRRGLILF.

This clone was found once. V is TRBV29-1 and J is TRBJ2-3; no clear D. The germline CDR1 and CDR2 sequences are SQVTM and ANQGSEA. V shed 4 bases and J shed 8 bases, with 7 bases lying between them. The CDR3 has 10 residues. The CDR3 region has the DNA TGCAGCGTTGCGGTTGGTACGCAGTATTTT. It encodes CSVAVGTQYF.

This clone has a single count. The V call is TRBV6-1, the J call TRBJ1-1; maybe TRBD1 (5 bases). This CDR3 is built from 17 residues. V lost 0 bases and J lost 2, with 16 bases in between. The germline gives CDR1 MNHNS, CDR2 SASEGT. CDR3: CASSEARGGLGNTEAFF. Here the CDR3 DNA reads TGTGCCAGCAGTGAAGCGCGCGGGGGATTGGGAAACACTGAAGCTTTCTTT.

The chain links TRBV25-1 to TRBJ1-1; possible D gene TRBD1, 5 bases. This CDR3 contains 14 residues. The V and J ends lost 8 bases and 8 bases respectively, with 21 bases between them. Germline CDR1 is MGHDK and CDR2 is SYGVNS. The CDR3: CASGGRRGEWEAFF. DNA of the CDR3: TGTGCCAGCGGGGGACGACGGGGGGAATGGGAAGCTTTCTTT.

The rearrangement uses TRBV5-1 and TRBJ1-3, with 10 positions matching TRBD1. The CDR3 runs to 17 residues. Germline CDR1 reads SGHRS; CDR2 reads YFSETQ. The ends lost 0 bases at V and 0 bases at J; junction bases unmatched: 3. The CDR3 protein is CASSLDGTGDSGNTIYF. CDR3 coding DNA: TGCGCCAGCAGCTTGGATGGGACAGGGGACTCTGGAAACACCATATATTTT.

The chain employs TRBV5-8 and TRBJ2-7; D is uncertain. Germline V CDR1 and CDR2: SGHTS, YDEGEE. The CDR3 loop spans 15 amino acids. The V gene lost 4 bases and the J gene lost 8 bases, with 22 bases spanning the gap. The CDR3 DNA reads TGTGCCAGCAGCACGGGTGGGCGGCTCCACGAAAAGCAGTACTTC. Translated: CASSTGGRLHEKQYF.

This clone was seen a handful of times. Additional DNA sequences in this sample encode the identical CDR3. This sequence joins TRBV9 and TRBJ2-2; D uncertain. V was shortened by 3 bases and J by 4 bases, with 7 bases between the two germline ends. The CDR3 consists of 13 residues. Looked up from germline, CDR1 is SGDLS and CDR2 is YYNGEE. This CDR3 reads CASSASITGELFF. The CDR3 DNA sequence: TGTGCCAGCAGCGCCTCCATCACCGGGGAGCTGTTTTTT.

The table lists this clone with a count of one. The chain recombines TRBV6-5 with TRBJ1-6; TRBD1 matches 7 bases. The CDR3 contains 14 residues. The junction had 7 bases not matched to a gene; V was cut back by 8 bases and J by 6 bases. Germline V gives CDR1 MNHEY, CDR2 SVGAGI. The CDR3 DNA sequence: TGTGCCAGCGGAGAGGGACAGAGTAATTCACCCCTCCACTTT. Residues: CASGEGQSNSPLHF.

This chain uses TRBV10-3 with TRBJ2-2; D uncertain. V was pared by 4 bases and J by 0 bases, with 9 bases between. The CDR3 spans 15 residues. Germline V gene lookup returns CDR1 ENHRY and CDR2 SYGVKD. CDR3 region: CAISAGTTNTGELFF. The CDR3 nucleotides read TGTGCCATCAGTGCGGGTACAACGAACACCGGGGAGCTGTTTTTT.

The V call is TRBV21-1, the J call TRBJ2-1; the DNA was not compared with TRBD2, the D call given in the table. TRBV21-1 is a recognized pseudogene. The length of the CDR3 is 19 residues. The CDR3 DNA follows: TGTGCCAGCAGCAAAAATGGGGTAGGAGGGAAAGAACCCTACAATGAGCAGTTCTTC. It encodes CASSKNGVGGKEPYNEQFF.

The J gene is TRBJ1-3, the V gene TRBV7-9; a possible D gene is TRBD1 (5 bases). Germline lookup yields CDR1 SEHNR and CDR2 FQNEAQ (reference sequence). Trimming removed 6 bases from V and 6 bases from J, with 21 bases in between. The CDR3 has 16 amino acids. This chain's CDR3 is CASRDQGRELANTIYF. CDR3 sequence (DNA): TGTGCCAGCAGAGACCAGGGCAGGGAGCTGGCAAACACCATATATTTT.

This clone has at least ten counts. The CDR3 DNA follows: TGCGCCAGCAGCCCGGAGGAAAAGACTTACATCGGTTATGGCTACACCTTC. Its translation: CASSPEEKTYIGYGYTF. The rearrangement uses TRBV4-1 and TRBJ1-2; D is ambiguous. The CDR3 length is 17 residues. Germline-derived CDR1 and CDR2 are MGHRA and YSYEKL. V dropped 4 bases and J dropped 5 bases, with 23 bases sitting between them.

V usage is TRBV5-1 and J usage is TRBJ1-6; the D gene is possibly TRBD1 (5 bases). The germline gives CDR1 SGHRS, CDR2 YFSETQ. Trimming left V 3 bases short and J 11 bases short, with 18 bases between. This CDR3 is built from 15 residues. Here the CDR3 DNA reads TGCGCCAGCAGCTCCGAGGGACTTCAAGGGGCACCCCTCCACTTT. Translated: CASSSEGLQGAPLHF.

As regards this clone: One end of the junction varies from germline; a read error may be responsible. The chain has TRBV6-1 and TRBJ1-1; D is unclear. In germline, CDR1 is MNHNS, CDR2 SASEGT. The CDR3 sequence is 11 residues long. In nucleotides, the CDR3 is TGTGCCAGCAGTGACACTGAGGGCACTCTATTT. Protein: CASSDTEGTLF.

This chain uses TRBV5-1 with TRBJ2-5; D assignment may be TRBD1 or TRBD2 (5 bases each). The germline V gene has CDR1 SGHRS and CDR2 YFSETQ. CDR3 length: 13 residues. Trimming stripped 4 bases from V and 5 bases from J, with 12 bases between. The CDR3 sequence is CASSRGKTETQYF. The CDR3 bases are TGCGCCAGCAGCCGGGGCAAAACGGAGACCCAGTACTTC.

Of note for this clone: This specimen includes other DNA sequences encoding the same CDR3. The chain is built from TRBV19 and TRBJ1-5; 7 bases are a match to TRBD1. Germline loops: CDR1 LNHDA, CDR2 SQIVND (reference sequence). The CDR3 sequence is 14 residues long. With V trimmed by 2 bases and J by 2 bases, 0 bases remained unmatched. CDR3 residues: CASSITGGNQPQHF. The CDR3 DNA reads TGTGCCAGTAGTATAACAGGGGGCAATCAGCCCCAGCATTTT.

J is TRBJ1-6 and V is TRBV5-1, with a possible D match to TRBD1 (6 bases). This CDR3 has 15 residues. V lost 3 bases and J lost 5, with 12 bases in between. Germline CDR1 reads SGHRS; CDR2 reads YFSETQ. CDR3: CASSSRDTNNSPLHF. Here the CDR3 DNA reads TGCGCCAGCAGCTCTCGGGACACAAATAATTCACCCCTCCACTTT.

Details on this clone: The same CDR3 can be traced to other DNA sequences in this sample. The V gene is TRBV12-3 or TRBV12-4, the J gene TRBJ2-5; D gene ambiguous. The CDR3 loop spans 11 amino acids. V was clipped by 3 bases and J by 5 bases, with 4 bases between them. The DNA of the CDR3 is TGTGCCAGCAGTTTTAGGGAGACCCAGTACTTC. This sequence encodes CASSFRETQYF.

This chain joins TRBV2 and TRBJ2-6, with 7 bases fitting TRBD1. The V gene's germline CDR1 is SNHLY and CDR2 FYNNEI. The V gene end was trimmed by 6 bases and the J gene end by 5 bases; junction bases not matched to a gene: 13. The CDR3 contains 17 residues. CDR3 residues: CASRAGTETLRANVLTF. The CDR3 nucleotides are TGTGCCAGCAGAGCCGGGACAGAGACATTAAGGGCCAACGTCCTGACTTTC. The variable domain in full, with the rest retrieved from reference TRBV2 and TRBJ2-6, is EPEVTQTPSHQVTQMGQEVILRCVPISNHLYFYWYRQILGQKVEFLVSFYNNEISEKSEIFDDQFSVERPDGSNFTLKIRSTKLEDSAMYFCASRAGTETLRANVLTFGAGSRLTVL.

This clone showed up just once. This rearrangement joins TRBV5-1 to TRBJ1-6, with D possibly being TRBD1 (5 bases). V lost 1 base and J lost 5, with 10 bases in between. The germline V gene has CDR1 SGHRS and CDR2 YFSETQ. The CDR3 runs 15 residues. The CDR3 protein is CASSLSQGNNSPLHF. The CDR3 DNA sequence: TGCGCCAGCAGCTTGTCCCAGGGCAATAATTCACCCCTCCACTTT.

V is TRBV5-4 and J is TRBJ2-1, with a possible D match to TRBD1 (7 bases). Trimming stripped 3 bases from V and 4 bases from J, with 17 bases between. The CDR3 is 16 residues long. Germline CDR1 and CDR2: SGHNT and YYREEE (reference sequence). CDR3 sequence: CASSSPRQGGYNEQFF. The CDR3 nucleotides read TGTGCCAGCAGCTCCCCTAGACAGGGAGGTTACAATGAGCAGTTCTTC.

This rearrangement joins TRBV27 to TRBJ2-5, with TRBD2 identical over 14 bases. CDR1 MNHEY and CDR2 SMNVEV come from the germline V gene (reference sequence). V gave up 6 bases and J gave up 5 bases; unmatched junction bases: 8. The CDR3 runs to 16 residues. The CDR3 DNA is TGTGCCAGCAGACCGACTAGCGGGGGGGCGAGGGAGACCCAGTACTTC. It is translated as CASRPTSGGARETQYF.

The chain carries TRBV14 and TRBJ1-1, with 11 bases aligning to TRBD1. This CDR3 is 15 amino acids long. Germline-derived CDR1 and CDR2 are SGHDN and FVKESK. V was pared by 3 bases and J by 5 bases, with 5 bases of the junction left unmatched. Here the CDR3 reads CASSQRTGGRTEAFF. In DNA, the CDR3 is TGTGCCAGCAGCCAGCGGACAGGGGGCAGGACTGAAGCTTTCTTT.

This chain joins TRBV6-5 and TRBJ1-5; D possibly corresponds to TRBD1 (5 bases). Looked up from germline, CDR1 is MNHEY and CDR2 is SVGAGI. The CDR3 is 13 residues long. V was shortened by 6 bases and J by 7 bases, with 13 bases between the two germline ends. The CDR3 loop reads CASRNGAGQPQHF. The CDR3 DNA sequence: TGTGCCAGCAGAAATGGGGCGGGCCAGCCCCAGCATTTT.

The V gene is TRBV15, the J gene TRBJ1-2; D is unclear. This CDR3 is built from 13 residues. Trimming cost V 0 bases and J 5 bases, with 7 bases left between them. CDR1 is LNHNV, CDR2 YYDKDF, per germline (reference sequence). The CDR3 spells CATSRDQAYGYTF. The CDR3 DNA is TGTGCCACCAGCAGAGATCAGGCTTATGGCTACACCTTC.

The chain carries TRBV10-3 and TRBJ2-6; 9 bases are a match to TRBD1. The germline V gene encodes CDR1 ENHRY and CDR2 SYGVKD. The length of the CDR3 is 17 residues. V shed 3 bases and J 2 bases; nucleotides not matched to a gene: 5. The CDR3: CAISEGDRGAGANVLTF. The CDR3 nucleotides are TGTGCCATCAGTGAAGGAGACAGGGGGGCTGGGGCCAACGTCCTGACTTTC.

The genes are TRBV6-1 and TRBJ2-3, with 7 bases matching TRBD2. J was trimmed by 0 bases and V by 4 bases; bases with no gene match: 10. The CDR3 totals 17 residues. Germline CDR1 reads MNHNS; CDR2 reads SASEGT. The CDR3 sequence: CASSAINRGGSTDTQYF. The CDR3 DNA is TGTGCCAGCAGTGCCATTAATCGGGGAGGGAGCACAGATACGCAGTATTTT.